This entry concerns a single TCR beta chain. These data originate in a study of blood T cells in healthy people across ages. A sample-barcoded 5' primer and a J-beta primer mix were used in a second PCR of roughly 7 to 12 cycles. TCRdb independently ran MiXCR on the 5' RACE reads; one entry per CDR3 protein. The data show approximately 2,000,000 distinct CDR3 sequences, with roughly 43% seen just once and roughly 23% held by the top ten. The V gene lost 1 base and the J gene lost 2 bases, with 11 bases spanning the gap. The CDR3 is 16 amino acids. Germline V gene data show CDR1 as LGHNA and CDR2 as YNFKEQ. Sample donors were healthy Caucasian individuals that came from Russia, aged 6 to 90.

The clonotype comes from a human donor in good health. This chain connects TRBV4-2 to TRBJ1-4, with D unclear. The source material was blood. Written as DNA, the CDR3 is TGTGCCAGCAGCCAAGTTTATGGTGGTACTAATGAAAAACTGTTTTTT. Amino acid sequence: CASSQVYGGTNEKLFF.